This TCR beta chain came from a study of blood T cell repertoires in COVID-19 (dated by TCRdb to 2018 to 2020). Some background on the complete study: Samples covering the acute and convalescent phases of COVID-19 were provided by collaborators in the United States, Italy and Spain. The material from the prospective study consisted of cDNA or gDNA derived from T cells, B-cell-depleted T cells, or PBMCs. Subjects who had been exposed to COVID-19, were actively infected with it, or had recovered from it provided the deeply sampled blood TCRbeta repertoires that made up the dataset. The repertoires were released in a freely available public database meant as a resource for research on the immune response to SARS-CoV-2. The samples were drawn from two sources: the first 160 participants of the ongoing ImmuneRACE study, and about 1,300 subjects contributed by 6 global collaborators. The sample metadata nearly always contained a de-identified subject ID, COVID-19 status, age in years and sex. HLA class I and class II types, where available, came from metadata supplied by the sample provider rather than from assay-based typing.

As regards this clone: This receptor's antigen is unknown. No much larger clonotype is one base removed from it; base qualities were not supplied.

TCRbeta CDR3 regions were amplified from genomic DNA using the immunoSEQ Assay, a bias-controlled multiplex PCR. As for the original processing: The number of nucleated cells in each sample was estimated from the amplification of reference gene primers within the assay. To quantify the absolute abundance of each unique TCRbeta CDR3 rearrangement, sequence reads were collapsed and filtered. For each sample, productive Simpson clonality was calculated as the square root of Simpson's diversity index over productive rearrangements. TCRdb re-hosts the immuneACCESS table, in-frame sequences only. Its copies lack some clones; in the studies checked, an unresolved V gene accounts for under half of them, and the cause for the rest is not known. That table furnishes V, J and clone size, whereas the DNA furnished D and trimming. The sample profile shows around 37,000 clones; around four fifths of them were found once. The ten largest make up about 4.9% of the sample.

Collaborating institutions collected whole blood in K2EDTA tubes following their own protocols. For TCRbeta analysis, collaborators shipped samples in one of three forms: frozen whole blood, isolated PBMCs, or DNA extracted from either of those sample types. Overall results and qualifications from the work: How much clinical and demographic metadata was included differed by source and by participant, and the metadata was provided uncurated.

The CDR3 contains 16 residues, cysteine and phenylalanine counted. The DNA shown is the 48-base CDR3, in frame from base 1. Trimming at the junction amounts to 3 bases on V and 6 bases on J, and the germline ends lie 18 bases apart. CDR1 and CDR2 were assigned from the germline V gene as SGHDT and YYEEEE. The chain couples TRBV5-6 to TRBJ2-2, with a tentative D gene TRBD2 over 7 matching bases. The source is a man aged 45 to 65 with active COVID-19. The source material was peripheral blood. The CDR3 protein sequence reads: CASSSPAGAPAGELFF. The DNA is TGTGCCAGCAGCTCCCCCGCGGGGGCTCCCGCCGGGGAGCTGTTTTTT.